Listed below are T cell receptor beta chains from one sample, sequenced in a study of T cell responses to AZD1222 COVID-19 vaccine. Measured with immunoSEQ multiplex PCR; TCRdb has only the in-frame clones, and not every one. The sample includes about 150,000 clones, approximately 91% of them seen just once. This specimen was peripheral blood, taken 28 days after the second AZD1222 dose. The receptors stem from an adult who received the AZD1222 COVID-19 vaccine. The CDR3 runs from the conserved cysteine through the conserved F or W. The order of the fields is CDR3 protein, CDR3 DNA, clone size, D gene, J gene, V gene. A D gene is named only where the DNA matches it firmly. Only part of the rows carry a size: once, few, many, or a class if the clone is expanded.

CDR3 protein: CASSPPQGVSWLNQPQHF
CDR3 DNA: TGTGCCAGCAGTCCCCCTCAGGGGGTCTCGTGGTTGAATCAGCCCCAGCATTTT
clone size: .
D gene: TRBD1
J gene: TRBJ1-5
V gene: TRBV6-6

CDR3 protein: CASSPAGTENTEAFF
CDR3 DNA: TGTGCCAGCAGTCCGGCGGGGACAGAGAACACTGAAGCTTTCTTT
clone size: .
D gene: TRBD1
J gene: TRBJ1-1
V gene: TRBV28

CDR3 protein: CASSYGKNYGYTF
CDR3 DNA: TGTGCCAGCAGTTATGGCAAGAACTATGGCTACACCTTC
clone size: .
D gene: .
J gene: TRBJ1-2
V gene: TRBV6-2/TRBV6-3

CDR3 protein: CAISESGQGAISGYTF
CDR3 DNA: TGTGCCATCAGTGAGTCGGGACAGGGTGCTATTTCTGGCTACACCTTC
clone size: .
D gene: TRBD1
J gene: TRBJ1-2
V gene: TRBV10-3

CDR3 protein: CASTRDRGNNEQFF
CDR3 DNA: TGCGCCAGCACCCGGGACAGGGGCAACAATGAGCAGTTCTTC
clone size: .
D gene: TRBD1
J gene: TRBJ2-1
V gene: TRBV5-1

CDR3 protein: CASSIKQGAIKSGELFF
CDR3 DNA: TGTGCCAGTAGTATTAAACAGGGGGCGATCAAGTCCGGGGAGCTGTTTTTT
clone size: .
D gene: TRBD1
J gene: TRBJ2-2
V gene: TRBV19

CDR3 protein: CASSVYGQGNYGYTF
CDR3 DNA: TGTGCCAGCAGTGTTTACGGACAGGGTAACTATGGCTACACCTTC
clone size: .
D gene: TRBD1
J gene: TRBJ1-2
V gene: TRBV2

CDR3 protein: CASSRHSDSPLHF
CDR3 DNA: TGTGCCAGCAGTCGGCATTCGGATTCACCCCTCCACTTT
clone size: .
D gene: .
J gene: TRBJ1-6
V gene: TRBV12-3/TRBV12-4

CDR3 protein: CASSKALGTRDAYEQYF
CDR3 DNA: TGTGCCAGCAGCAAAGCGCTTGGGACTAGAGACGCCTACGAGCAGTACTTC
clone size: .
D gene: .
J gene: TRBJ2-7
V gene: TRBV21-1

CDR3 protein: CASSSIRGNEAFF
CDR3 DNA: TGTGCCAGCAGCTCCATCCGGGGAAATGAAGCTTTCTTT
clone size: .
D gene: .
J gene: TRBJ1-1
V gene: TRBV7-9

CDR3 protein: CASSLTGSNTEAFF
CDR3 DNA: TGTGCCAGCAGCCTAACAGGTTCGAACACTGAAGCTTTCTTT
clone size: .
D gene: .
J gene: TRBJ1-1
V gene: TRBV2

CDR3 protein: CASSLPGTYEQYF
CDR3 DNA: TGTGCCAGCAGCTTACCGGGAACCTACGAGCAGTACTTC
clone size: .
D gene: .
J gene: TRBJ2-7
V gene: TRBV7-8

CDR3 protein: CASSIFRGSSYEQYF
CDR3 DNA: TGTGCCAGTAGTATCTTCCGGGGGAGCTCCTACGAGCAGTACTTC
clone size: few
D gene: .
J gene: TRBJ2-7
V gene: TRBV19

CDR3 protein: CASSKGTGIGGVNIQYF
CDR3 DNA: TGTGCCAGCAGCAAAGGTACAGGAATCGGGGGAGTAAACATTCAGTACTTC
clone size: .
D gene: .
J gene: TRBJ2-4
V gene: TRBV21-1

CDR3 protein: CASSLATVAYEQYF
CDR3 DNA: TGTGCCAGCAGCTTGGCGACGGTTGCCTACGAGCAGTACTTC
clone size: .
D gene: .
J gene: TRBJ2-7
V gene: TRBV7-8

CDR3 protein: CASSQVRGNNSPLHF
CDR3 DNA: TGCGCCAGCAGCCAAGTTAGGGGTAACAATTCACCCCTCCACTTT
clone size: few
D gene: .
J gene: TRBJ1-6
V gene: TRBV4-3

CDR3 protein: CASSIRDFFSGNTIYF
CDR3 DNA: TGTGCCAGTAGTATCAGGGACTTCTTCTCTGGAAACACCATATATTTT
clone size: .
D gene: .
J gene: TRBJ1-3
V gene: TRBV19

CDR3 protein: CASSLLGSNGYTF
CDR3 DNA: TGTGCCAGCAGCTTGCTAGGGTCGAATGGCTACACCTTC
clone size: .
D gene: .
J gene: TRBJ1-2
V gene: TRBV5-8

CDR3 protein: CASSQNSRGGEQYF
CDR3 DNA: TGTGCCAGCAGCCAGAACAGTAGAGGAGGGGAGCAGTACTTC
clone size: .
D gene: .
J gene: TRBJ2-7
V gene: TRBV7-9

CDR3 protein: CASSATTSSYNEQFF
CDR3 DNA: TGTGCCAGCAGCGCGACTACGAGCTCCTACAATGAGCAGTTCTTC
clone size: .
D gene: .
J gene: TRBJ2-1
V gene: TRBV5-4

CDR3 protein: CASSATGVTNEKLFF
CDR3 DNA: TGTGCCAGCAGTGCAACAGGGGTAACTAATGAAAAACTGTTTTTT
clone size: .
D gene: TRBD1
J gene: TRBJ1-4
V gene: TRBV27

CDR3 protein: CASSFSSGRGTGELFF
CDR3 DNA: TGTGCCAGCAGCTTCTCTAGCGGGAGGGGCACCGGGGAGCTGTTTTTT
clone size: .
D gene: TRBD2
J gene: TRBJ2-2
V gene: TRBV7-9

CDR3 protein: CASRQDDGGNYEQYF
CDR3 DNA: TGTGCCAGCAGGCAAGATGACGGAGGAAACTACGAGCAGTACTTC
clone size: .
D gene: .
J gene: TRBJ2-7
V gene: TRBV6-5

CDR3 protein: CASSSDRGGQYF
CDR3 DNA: TGTGCCAGCAGCTCGGACAGGGGAGGGCAGTACTTC
clone size: once
D gene: TRBD1
J gene: TRBJ2-7
V gene: TRBV27

CDR3 protein: CASSQDGVRLF
CDR3 DNA: TGTGCCAGCAGCCAAGATGGTGTCCGGCTTTTT
clone size: .
D gene: .
J gene: TRBJ1-4
V gene: TRBV3-1/TRBV3-2

CDR3 protein: CASSYLQGDGTEAFF
CDR3 DNA: TGTGCCAGCAGTTACCTACAGGGTGATGGCACTGAAGCTTTCTTT
clone size: once
D gene: .
J gene: TRBJ1-1
V gene: TRBV2

CDR3 protein: CASTLVPLGEQYF
CDR3 DNA: TGTGCCAGCACATTGGTACCATTGGGGGAGCAGTACTTC
clone size: .
D gene: .
J gene: TRBJ2-7
V gene: TRBV2

CDR3 protein: CASSNAPNLYGYTF
CDR3 DNA: TGTGCCAGCAGCAACGCCCCCAACCTTTATGGCTACACCTTC
clone size: .
D gene: .
J gene: TRBJ1-2
V gene: TRBV27

CDR3 protein: CASSEPGQGAYEQYF
CDR3 DNA: TGTGCCAGCAGTGAACCGGGACAGGGGGCGTACGAGCAGTACTTC
clone size: .
D gene: TRBD1
J gene: TRBJ2-7
V gene: TRBV2

CDR3 protein: CASSLVVMNTGELFF
CDR3 DNA: TGCGCCAGCAGCTTGGTTGTAATGAACACCGGGGAGCTGTTTTTT
clone size: .
D gene: .
J gene: TRBJ2-2
V gene: TRBV5-1

CDR3 protein: CASSKEGGRELGGELFF
CDR3 DNA: TGTGCCAGCAGCAAAGAAGGTGGTCGGGAATTGGGCGGGGAGCTGTTTTTT
clone size: .
D gene: .
J gene: TRBJ2-2
V gene: TRBV21-1

CDR3 protein: CASSFGGRANEQFF
CDR3 DNA: TGTGCCAGCAGTTTTGGCGGGAGGGCCAATGAGCAGTTCTTC
clone size: .
D gene: TRBD2
J gene: TRBJ2-1
V gene: TRBV28

CDR3 protein: CASTGQGIRYEQYF
CDR3 DNA: TGTGCCAGCACAGGACAGGGTATCAGGTACGAGCAGTACTTC
clone size: .
D gene: TRBD1
J gene: TRBJ2-7
V gene: TRBV7-2

CDR3 protein: CASSLGGASGRADPFF
CDR3 DNA: TGTGCCAGCAGTTTAGGGGGGGCTAGCGGGAGGGCCGACCCGTTCTTC
clone size: .
D gene: TRBD2
J gene: TRBJ2-1
V gene: TRBV27